This record looks at one T cell receptor (beta chain) sequence and its context. Assay: immunoSEQ multiplex PCR; the TCRdb copy retains only in-frame clones and omits some. The sample includes about 120,000 clones, around nine tenths of them seen just once. V dropped 5 bases and J dropped 2; count of bases not matched to a gene: 3. The CDR3 is made up of 15 amino acids. Per the germline V gene, CDR1 is KGHSH and CDR2 is LQKENI. The sample belongs to a study of T cell responses to AZD1222 COVID-19 vaccine. Study as a whole: Second doses at about 4 or about 12 weeks were pooled.

Specimen: peripheral blood, collected on day 0 of AZD1222 vaccination. The TCR comes from an adult in good health. The rearrangement uses TRBV18 and TRBJ2-6, with TRBD1 matching over 7 bases. The CDR3 here is CASSSGQAGANVLTF. CDR3 sequence (DNA): TGTGCCAGCTCATCCGGACAGGCTGGGGCCAACGTCCTGACTTTC.